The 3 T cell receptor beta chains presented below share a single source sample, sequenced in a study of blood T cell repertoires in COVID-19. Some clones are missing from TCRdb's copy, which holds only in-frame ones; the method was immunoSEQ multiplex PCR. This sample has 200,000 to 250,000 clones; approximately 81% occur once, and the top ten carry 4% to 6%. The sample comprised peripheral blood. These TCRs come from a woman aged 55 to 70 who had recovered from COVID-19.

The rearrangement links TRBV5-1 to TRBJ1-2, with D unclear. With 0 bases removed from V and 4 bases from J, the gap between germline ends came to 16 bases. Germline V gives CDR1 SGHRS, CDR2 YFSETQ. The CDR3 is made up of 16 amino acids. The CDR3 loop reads CASSLASGSKGYGYTF. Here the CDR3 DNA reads TGCGCCAGCAGCTTGGCCTCGGGGTCTAAAGGCTATGGCTACACCTTC.

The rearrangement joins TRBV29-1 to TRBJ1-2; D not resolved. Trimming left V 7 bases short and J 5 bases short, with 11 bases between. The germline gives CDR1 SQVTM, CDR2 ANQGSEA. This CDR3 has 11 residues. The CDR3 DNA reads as TGCAGCGCGGAAGCGGAATATGGCTACACCTTC. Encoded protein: CSAEAEYGYTF.

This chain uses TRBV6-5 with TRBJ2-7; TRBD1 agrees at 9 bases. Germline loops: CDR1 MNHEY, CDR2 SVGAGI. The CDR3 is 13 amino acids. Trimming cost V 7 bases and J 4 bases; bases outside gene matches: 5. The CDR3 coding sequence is TGTGCCAGCACTTCTGGGACAGGGTACGAGCAGTACTTC. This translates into CASTSGTGYEQYF.